The rows below give T cell receptor beta chains drawn from one sample of a study of blood T cells in healthy people across ages. Each CDR3 protein is one row after TCRdb ran MiXCR on the 5' RACE reads. The sample lists approximately 1.5 million distinct CDR3 sequences; about 31% were seen once. Sequenced input: blood. These receptors came from a woman in her thirties in good health. CDR3s include the opening cysteine and the closing phenylalanine or tryptophan. D genes are given only for firm matches. Some rows mark clone size as missing; the rest say once, few, many or name a class of expanded clone.

J,size,D,length,V,CDR3,DNA
TRBJ2-5,few,TRBD2,16,TRBV9,CASSGGISGIQETQYF,TGTGCCAGCAGCGGGGGGATTAGCGGGATCCAAGAGACCCAGTACTTC
TRBJ2-1,NA,NA,15,TRBV14,CASSQVVIRYNEQFF,TGTGCCAGCAGCCAAGTAGTAATCAGATACAATGAGCAGTTCTTC
TRBJ2-1,few,TRBD2,14,TRBV6-1,CASWELAGYNEQFF,TGTGCCAGCTGGGAGCTAGCGGGGTACAATGAGCAGTTCTTC
TRBJ2-7,NA,NA,14,TRBV7-2,CASTPRVTYNEQYF,TGTGCCAGCACCCCGAGGGTTACCTACAATGAGCAGTACTTC
TRBJ1-5,NA,NA,15,TRBV28,CAIRTLGYSNQPQHF,TGTGCCATCCGTACACTAGGGTATAGCAATCAGCCCCAGCATTTT
TRBJ2-3,NA,TRBD2,14,TRBV6-1,CASSEGGKGDTQYF,TGTGCCAGCAGCGAGGGAGGGAAGGGAGATACGCAGTATTTT
TRBJ2-5,NA,NA,16,TRBV14,CASSQIGYRVTDEQYF,TGTGCCAGCAGCCAGATCGGTTACAGGGTGACCGATGAGCAGTACTTC
TRBJ2-3,few,TRBD2,17,TRBV20-1,CSARVTGGPSSTDTQYF,TGCAGTGCTAGAGTGACGGGGGGGCCTTCTAGCACAGATACGCAGTATTTT
TRBJ2-3,NA,TRBD2,18,TRBV6-4,CASSVGLAGASSTDTQYF,TGTGCCAGCAGTGTGGGCCTAGCGGGGGCATCCAGCACAGATACGCAGTATTTT
TRBJ2-7,many,NA,13,TRBV29-1,CSVGGLPSYEQYF,TGCAGCGTAGGCGGACTACCCTCCTACGAGCAGTACTTC
TRBJ1-1,NA,TRBD1,13,TRBV20-1,CSAREQGAGEAFF,TGCAGTGCTAGAGAGCAGGGGGCAGGGGAAGCTTTCTTT
TRBJ2-1,NA,NA,14,TRBV12-3/TRBV12-4,CASSLYGFYNEQFF,TGTGCCAGCAGTTTGTACGGGTTCTACAATGAGCAGTTCTTC
TRBJ2-2,NA,NA,16,TRBV2,CAGSQTKTANTGELFF,TGTGCCGGCAGTCAAACCAAGACAGCCAACACCGGGGAGCTGTTTTTT
TRBJ2-7,many,TRBD2,16,TRBV12-3/TRBV12-4,CASSTKGGAGANEQYF,TGTGCCAGCAGTACTAAGGGCGGAGCGGGGGCGAACGAGCAGTACTTC
TRBJ2-1,few,TRBD1,13,TRBV10-2,CASSRTGLNEQFF,TGCGCCAGCAGTCGGACAGGGCTGAATGAGCAGTTCTTC
TRBJ1-5,NA,NA,14,TRBV12-3/TRBV12-4,CASSSAGKNQPQHF,TGTGCCAGCAGTTCAGCCGGGAAGAATCAGCCCCAGCATTTT
TRBJ2-7,many,NA,12,TRBV20-1,CSALQARYEQYF,TGCAGTGCTTTACAGGCTCGCTACGAGCAGTACTTC